Following are 14 T cell receptor beta chains from one sample sequenced in a study of blood T cell repertoires in COVID-19. Profiling relied on immunoSEQ multiplex PCR, and the TCRdb table lists in-frame clones only, not all of them. The table lists tens of thousands of clones, roughly 80% of them singletons. Sequencing used peripheral blood. The receptors stem from an older woman with acute or convalescent COVID-19.

This clone was seen more than once but under ten times. Here the CDR3 reads CASSRAPNYGYTF. DNA of the CDR3: TGTGCCAGTTCGAGGGCCCCTAACTATGGCTACACCTTC. This chain uses TRBV6-5 with TRBJ1-2, with D unclear. This CDR3 comprises 13 residues. CDR1 is MNHEY and CDR2 is SVGAGI in the germline V gene. Trimming took off 9 bases at V and 0 bases at J, with 11 bases between the two ends.

This clone appeared a single time. The CDR3 DNA reads TGTGCCAGCAGCCAAGCGGGGACAGGGACGGAGACCCAGTACTTC. This gives the protein CASSQAGTGTETQYF. The chain has TRBV3-1 (or the pseudogene TRBV3-2) and TRBJ2-5, with TRBD1 identical over 9 bases. V shed 1 base, J shed 5 bases, and the junction held 5 bases outside the gene matches. In germline, CDR1 is LGHDT, CDR2 YNNKEL (reference sequence). The CDR3 is 15 amino acids.

The chain uses TRBV7-2 and TRBJ2-1, with D maybe TRBD2 (6 bases). V lost 0 bases and J 10 bases, leaving 19 bases between the germline ends. CDR1 SGHTA and CDR2 FQGNSA come from the germline V gene. The CDR3 sequence is 16 residues long. The DNA for the CDR3 is TGTGCCAGCAGCTTAGCCGGAGGAGGCGGGGTGAGGGAGCAGTTCTTC. Its protein is CASSLAGGGGVREQFF.

The chain couples TRBV2 to TRBJ1-6; TRBD1 agrees at 9 bases. V dropped 4 bases and J dropped 5; count of bases not matched to a gene: 6. The CDR3 is made up of 16 amino acids. The germline CDR1 and CDR2 sequences are SNHLY and FYNNEI. The CDR3 nucleotides are TGTGCCAGCAGTGTTATCGGGACAGGGAATAATTCACCCCTCCACTTT. Its protein product is CASSVIGTGNNSPLHF.

Note on this clone: Other DNA sequences in this specimen translate into the identical CDR3. This chain joins TRBV12-3 or TRBV12-4 and TRBJ2-7; D is unresolved. The CDR3 covers 12 residues. V was pared by 3 bases and J by 5 bases, with 8 bases between. The CDR3 sequence: CASSFFPDEQYF. The CDR3 DNA is TGTGCCAGCAGTTTCTTCCCGGACGAGCAGTACTTC.

This chain joins TRBV5-4 and TRBJ2-5; TRBD1 is a possible D gene (5 bases). CDR3 length equals 14 residues. CDR1 SGHNT and CDR2 YYREEE come from the germline V gene (reference sequence). V lost 3 bases, J lost 2 bases, and 11 bases lay in between. CDR3 DNA sequence: TGTGCCAGCAGCTCAAGACAGATTCAAGAGACCCAGTACTTC. Translating gives CASSSRQIQETQYF.

J is TRBJ2-6 and V is TRBV7-3; D remains unclear. V was pared by 5 bases and J by 0 bases, with 11 bases between. The CDR3 is 16 amino acids. The germline V gene has CDR1 SGHTA and CDR2 FQGTGA. The CDR3 here is CASSTSGNSGANVLTF. The CDR3 nucleotides read TGTGCCAGCAGCACCTCCGGTAACTCTGGGGCCAACGTCCTGACTTTC.

This chain connects TRBV7-3 to TRBJ2-5, with TRBD2 matching 9 bases. Germline CDR1 is SGHTA and CDR2 is FQGTGA. This CDR3 has 15 residues. Germline trimming cut 1 base from V and 2 bases from J; bases unmatched to any gene: 2. The CDR3 loop reads CASSLKGLAQETQYF. The CDR3 region has the DNA TGTGCCAGCAGCTTAAAGGGACTAGCACAAGAGACCCAGTACTTC.

The chain uses TRBV30 and TRBJ1-1, with TRBD1 identical over 8 bases. Germline CDR1 reads GTSNPN; CDR2 reads SVGIG (reference sequence). J gave up 0 bases and V 5 bases, and 2 bases lay outside the gene matches. The CDR3 is made up of 13 amino acids. Here the CDR3 reads CAWDRGMNTEAFF. CDR3 in DNA: TGTGCCTGGGACAGGGGCATGAACACTGAAGCTTTCTTT.

This chain links TRBV24-1 with TRBJ2-7, with a tentative D call TRBD1 (6 bases). The CDR3 runs 14 residues. V shed 3 bases and J shed 3 bases, with 11 bases lying between them. CDR1 is KGHDR, CDR2 SFDVKD, per germline. CDR3 loop: CATSDRTVSYEQYF. In DNA form, the CDR3 reads TGTGCCACCAGTGATCGGACAGTAAGCTACGAGCAGTACTTC.

J is TRBJ1-3 and V is TRBV2; 8 positions agree with TRBD1. V was pared by 6 bases and J by 8 bases, with 6 bases of the junction left unmatched. Germline V gene data show CDR1 as SNHLY and CDR2 as FYNNEI. There are 13 residues in the CDR3. The CDR3 spells CASRSGGTDTIYF. The CDR3 nucleotides read TGTGCCAGCAGGTCAGGGGGCACGGACACCATATATTTT.

This sequence joins TRBV28 and TRBJ1-1, with a weak D call TRBD1 (6 bases). The V gene lost 2 bases and the J gene lost 2 bases, with 18 bases spanning the gap. Germline V gene sequence: CDR1 MDHEN, CDR2 SYDVKM. The CDR3 is made up of 17 amino acids. DNA for the CDR3: TGTGCCAGCAGTTTACCTCGGAGCAGGGGTAGAAACACTGAAGCTTTCTTT. Protein product: CASSLPRSRGRNTEAFF.

J is TRBJ1-5 and V is TRBV19; perhaps TRBD1 as D (5 bases). Per germline, CDR1 LNHDA and CDR2 SQIVND (reference sequence). The CDR3 is 16 amino acids. V was shortened by 4 bases and J by 8 bases, with 21 bases between the two germline ends. CDR3: CASSTAFGRVFEPQHF. In DNA, the CDR3 is TGTGCCAGTAGTACTGCTTTTGGCAGGGTGTTTGAGCCCCAGCATTTT.

CDR3 sequence: CASSSDRGAAYTF. The CDR3 region has the DNA TGTGCCAGCAGCTCGGACAGGGGGGCAGCCTACACCTTC. The V and J genes are TRBV7-9 and TRBJ1-2, with TRBD1 matching over 10 bases. Unmatched junction bases numbered 6, after V lost 4 bases and J lost 10 bases. CDR3 size: 13 residues. CDR1 is SEHNR, CDR2 FQNEAQ, per germline (reference sequence).